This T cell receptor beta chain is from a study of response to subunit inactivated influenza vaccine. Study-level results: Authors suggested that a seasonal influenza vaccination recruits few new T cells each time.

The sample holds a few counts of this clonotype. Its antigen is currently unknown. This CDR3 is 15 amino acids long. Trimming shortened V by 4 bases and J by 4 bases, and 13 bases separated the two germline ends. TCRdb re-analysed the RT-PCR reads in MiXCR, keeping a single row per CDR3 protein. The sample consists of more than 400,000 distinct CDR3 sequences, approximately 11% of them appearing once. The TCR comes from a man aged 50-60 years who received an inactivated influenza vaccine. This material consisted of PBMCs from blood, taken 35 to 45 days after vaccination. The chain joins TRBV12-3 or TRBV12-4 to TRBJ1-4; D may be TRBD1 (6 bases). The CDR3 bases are TGTGCCAGCAGTTCCTACAGGGCGGTTAATGAAAAACTGTTTTTT. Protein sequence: CASSSYRAVNEKLFF.